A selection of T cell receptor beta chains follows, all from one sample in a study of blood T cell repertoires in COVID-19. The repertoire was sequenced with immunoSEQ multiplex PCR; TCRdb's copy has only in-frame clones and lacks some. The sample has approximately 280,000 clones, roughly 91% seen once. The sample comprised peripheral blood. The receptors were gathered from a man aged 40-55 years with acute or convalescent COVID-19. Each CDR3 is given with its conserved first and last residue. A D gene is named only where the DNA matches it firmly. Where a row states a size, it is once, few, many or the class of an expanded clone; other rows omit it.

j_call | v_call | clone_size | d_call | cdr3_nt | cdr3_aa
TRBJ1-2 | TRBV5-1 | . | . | TGCGCCAGCAGCCCCGAGGGGACTGACTATGGCTACACCTTC | CASSPEGTDYGYTF
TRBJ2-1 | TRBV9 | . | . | TGTGCCAGCACCCCCTCGGGGAGCTCCTACAATGAGCAGTTCTTC | CASTPSGSSYNEQFF
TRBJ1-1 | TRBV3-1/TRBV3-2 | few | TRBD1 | TGTGCCAGCAGCCAAGATTGGACAGGGAAAGCTTTCTTT | CASSQDWTGKAFF
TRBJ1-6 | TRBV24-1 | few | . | TGTGCCACCACTACTTCTAAACTGGGGGCTGCTCCCCCACCCCTCCACTTT | CATTTSKLGAAPPPLHF
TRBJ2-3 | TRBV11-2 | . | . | TGTGCCAGCAGCTTAGGAGCGGCGACTAGCACAGATACGCAGTATTTT | CASSLGAATSTDTQYF
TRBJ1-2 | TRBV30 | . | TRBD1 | TGTGCCTGGAGTCTGGGACAGGGGATTGACTACACCTTC | CAWSLGQGIDYTF
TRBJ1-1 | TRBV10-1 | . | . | TGCGCCAGCAGTGAGTCGAGGGGGAGAACTGAAGCTTTCTTT | CASSESRGRTEAFF
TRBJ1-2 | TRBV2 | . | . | TGTGCCAGCAGTGATTACGCGGGAAACTATGGCTACACCTTC | CASSDYAGNYGYTF
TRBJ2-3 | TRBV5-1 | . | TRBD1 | TGCGCCAGCAGCAGACAGGGATTTCTAACAGATACGCAGTATTTT | CASSRQGFLTDTQYF
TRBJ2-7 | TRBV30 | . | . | TGTGCCTGGCTTCATAAGGAGGGCAGGGATGGTTCCTACGAGCAGTACTTC | CAWLHKEGRDGSYEQYF
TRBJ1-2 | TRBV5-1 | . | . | TGCGCCAGCAGCTTGGGAGTCAGCCCGGAGGGCTACACCTTC | CASSLGVSPEGYTF
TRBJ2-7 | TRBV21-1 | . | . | TGTGCCAGCAGCAAATTCGGCAGGGGCGACGAGCAGTACTTC | CASSKFGRGDEQYF
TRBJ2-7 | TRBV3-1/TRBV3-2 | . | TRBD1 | TGTGCCAGCAGCCGACAGGGGGCGTACGAGCAGTACTTC | CASSRQGAYEQYF
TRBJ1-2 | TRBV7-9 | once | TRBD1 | TGTGCCAGCAGCCGGGACAGCCACTATGGCTACACCTTC | CASSRDSHYGYTF
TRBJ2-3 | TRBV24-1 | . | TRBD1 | TGTGCCACCAGTGACCCGAGGGGGCCCAGCGCAGATACGCAGTATTTT | CATSDPRGPSADTQYF
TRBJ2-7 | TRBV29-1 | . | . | TGCAGCGTTGCAGGAAGGGCGGGCCGGAGCTCCTACGAGCAGTACTTC | CSVAGRAGRSSYEQYF
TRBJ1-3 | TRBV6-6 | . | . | TGTGCCAGCAGTTACACTCAGGCCTCTGGAAACACCATATATTTT | CASSYTQASGNTIYF
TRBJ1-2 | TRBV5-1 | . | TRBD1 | TGCGCCAGCAGCTCGTTACCGGGACAGGGAATCGACTATGGCTACACCTTC | CASSSLPGQGIDYGYTF
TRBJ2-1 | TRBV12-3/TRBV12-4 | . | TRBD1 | TGTGCCAGCACTAACAGGGGTGAGCAGTTCTTC | CASTNRGEQFF
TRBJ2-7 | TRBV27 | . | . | TGTGCCAGCAGTTTAAGTCGAGGGGGCTCCTACGAGCAGTACTTC | CASSLSRGGSYEQYF
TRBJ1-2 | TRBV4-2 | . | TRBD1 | TGTGCCAGCAGCCAAGGTCGGACAGGGTGGGTGGACATCTATGGCTACACCTTC | CASSQGRTGWVDIYGYTF
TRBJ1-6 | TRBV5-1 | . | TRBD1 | TGCGCCAGCAGCTTTGACAGGGCGGCAGGGGGTTTTAATTCACCCCTCCACTTT | CASSFDRAAGGFNSPLHF
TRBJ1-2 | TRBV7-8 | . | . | TGTGCCAGCAGCTTAGGGCGGGGGCGAGGGGGGCTGGACGGTGGCTACACCTTC | CASSLGRGRGGLDGGYTF
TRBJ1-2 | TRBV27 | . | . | TGTGCCAGCAGTTCCTCAGGGGCTAACGCTCATGGCTACACCTTC | CASSSSGANAHGYTF
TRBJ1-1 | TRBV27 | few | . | TGTGCCAGCAGCCCGGCCGTGGGCCCCTACACTGAAGCTTTCTTT | CASSPAVGPYTEAFF
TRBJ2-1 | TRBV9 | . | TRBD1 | TGTGCCAGCAGCGTAGGGTGGGGACAGGGATACAATGAGCAGTTCTTC | CASSVGWGQGYNEQFF
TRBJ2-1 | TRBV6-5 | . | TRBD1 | TGTGCCAGCAGGACAGGGCCGTCCTCCTACAATGAGCAGTTCTTC | CASRTGPSSYNEQFF
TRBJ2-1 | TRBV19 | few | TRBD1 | TGTGCCAGTAGTCGGCAGGGGGCGAACAATGAGCAGTTCTTC | CASSRQGANNEQFF
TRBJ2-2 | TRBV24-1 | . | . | TGTGCCACCAGTGGGGGCACAGGGTTCGGCACCGGGGAGCTGTTTTTT | CATSGGTGFGTGELFF
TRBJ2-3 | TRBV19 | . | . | TGTGCCAGTAGTATATTCAGGGGGGCTGGGGATACGCAGTATTTT | CASSIFRGAGDTQYF
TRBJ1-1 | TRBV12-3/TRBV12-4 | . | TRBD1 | TGTGCCAGCATTACAGGGGACGGGGGTGAAGCTTTCTTT | CASITGDGGEAFF
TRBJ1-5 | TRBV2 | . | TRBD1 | TGTGCCAGCAGTGGGACAGGGGGCAACCAGCCCCAGCATTTT | CASSGTGGNQPQHF
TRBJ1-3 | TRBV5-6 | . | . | TGTGCCAGCAGCTTGGAGGTGGGGCCTGGAAACACCATATATTTT | CASSLEVGPGNTIYF
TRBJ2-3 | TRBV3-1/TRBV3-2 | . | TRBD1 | TGTGCCAGCAGCCAACCGGGACAGGGGCTCACAGATACGCAGTATTTT | CASSQPGQGLTDTQYF
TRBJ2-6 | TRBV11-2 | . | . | TGTGCCAGCAGCAAGACACAGGGTATCGGTGGGGCCAACGTCCTGACTTTC | CASSKTQGIGGANVLTF
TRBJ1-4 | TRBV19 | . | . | TGTGCCAGTAGTACGGACAGAGGTAATGAAAAACTGTTTTTT | CASSTDRGNEKLFF
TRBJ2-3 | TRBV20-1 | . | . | TGCAGTGCTAGTACAGGTCCTAGCACAGATACGCAGTATTTT | CSASTGPSTDTQYF
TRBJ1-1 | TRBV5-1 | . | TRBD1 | TGCGCCAGCAGCTTGGGGGGACAGTCGAACACTGAAGCTTTCTTT | CASSLGGQSNTEAFF
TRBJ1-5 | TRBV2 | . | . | TGTGCCAGCAAGGGGGACGGTGGGGGCAATCAGCCCCAGCATTTT | CASKGDGGGNQPQHF
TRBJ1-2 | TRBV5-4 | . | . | TGTGCCAGCAGCCCGGACAGAGCTAACTATGGCTACACCTTC | CASSPDRANYGYTF
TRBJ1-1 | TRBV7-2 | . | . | TGTGCCAGCAGCCCTAACTCGGGGGGGCTTGGCACTGAAGCTTTCTTT | CASSPNSGGLGTEAFF
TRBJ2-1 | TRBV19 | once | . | TGTGCCAGTAGTAGGGCAGGTAATGAGCAGTTCTTC | CASSRAGNEQFF
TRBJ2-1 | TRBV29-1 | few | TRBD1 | TGCAGCGTTGAAGACCCCCGGGACAGGAGCTCCTACAATGAGCAGTTCTTC | CSVEDPRDRSSYNEQFF
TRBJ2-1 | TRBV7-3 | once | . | TGTGCCAGCAGCTTAGGGACACACAATGAGCAGTTCTTC | CASSLGTHNEQFF
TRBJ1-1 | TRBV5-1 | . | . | TGCGCCAGCAGCTTGACAGGGATAAACACTGAAGCTTTCTTT | CASSLTGINTEAFF
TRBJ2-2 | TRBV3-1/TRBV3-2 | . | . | TGTGCCAGCAGCCAACAGGGGAACACCGGGGAGCTGTTTTTT | CASSQQGNTGELFF
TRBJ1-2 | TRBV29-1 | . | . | TGCAGCGGGATTTTACCAGGGGACTATGGCTACACCTTC | CSGILPGDYGYTF
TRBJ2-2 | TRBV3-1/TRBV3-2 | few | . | TGTGCCAGCAGTTATGGACTCACCTCGAACACCGGGGAGCTGTTTTTT | CASSYGLTSNTGELFF
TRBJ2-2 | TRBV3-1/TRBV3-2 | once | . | TGTGCCAGCAGCACTAGAGGGACCGGGGAGCTGTTTTTT | CASSTRGTGELFF
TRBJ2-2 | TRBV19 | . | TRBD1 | TGTGCCAGTAGTATCCGACAGGGGGCATACACCGGGGAGCTGTTTTTT | CASSIRQGAYTGELFF
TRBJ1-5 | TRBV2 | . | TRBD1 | TGTGCCAGCAGAGACAGGGGGTCGGGTCAGCCCCAGCATTTT | CASRDRGSGQPQHF
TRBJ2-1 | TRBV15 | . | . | TGTGCCACCAGCAGTTCGGGAAGCCACAATGAGCAGTTCTTC | CATSSSGSHNEQFF
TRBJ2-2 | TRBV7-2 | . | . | TGTGCCAGCAGCTCGCGACTAGGTCTGAACGGGGAGCTGTTTTTT | CASSSRLGLNGELFF
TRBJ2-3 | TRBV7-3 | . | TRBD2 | TGTGCCAGCAGCCTCCAAGGGGCGGGGGGCAGTCATACGCAGTATTTT | CASSLQGAGGSHTQYF
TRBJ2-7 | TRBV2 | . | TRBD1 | TGTGCCACAACACAGGGGTACGAGCAGTACTTC | CATTQGYEQYF
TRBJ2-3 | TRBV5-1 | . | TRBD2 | TGCGCCAGCAGAGGTAGCGGGGGCCGCACAGATACGCAGTATTTT | CASRGSGGRTDTQYF
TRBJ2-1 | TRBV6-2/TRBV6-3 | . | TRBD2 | TGTGCCAGCAGCCCGACTAGCGGGGGGTATTACAATGAGCAGTTCTTC | CASSPTSGGYYNEQFF
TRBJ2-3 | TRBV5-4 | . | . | TGTGCCAGCAGCGTCCCAGGGGCAGATACGCAGTATTTT | CASSVPGADTQYF
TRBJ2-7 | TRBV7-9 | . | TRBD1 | TGTGCCAGCAGCTTGGGACGACAGGGACCCTACGAGCAGTACTTC | CASSLGRQGPYEQYF
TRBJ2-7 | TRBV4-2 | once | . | TGTGCCAGCAGCCAAGATTGGGGGGGGGCAAACGAGCAGTACTTC | CASSQDWGGANEQYF